This passage covers 2 T cell receptor beta chains from one sample sequenced in a study of vaccination and CD4 T cells after COVID-19. For these receptors, no antigen is known. Cultured CD4+ T cell DNA underwent sequencing with the Oncomine TCR Beta short-read assay. In TCRdb, the PCR reads were re-called with MiXCR into one record per CDR3 protein. There are about 19,000 distinct CDR3 sequences in the sample; 38% occur only once, and roughly an eighth lies in the top ten. Described treatment: roughly 11-day PBMC culture with coronavirus spike peptide pools or control peptides (ViraFEST assay). Input material: cultured CD4+ T cells from blood. These receptors were obtained from a human donor with COVID-19.

V gene TRBV12-3 or TRBV12-4 combines with J gene TRBJ2-1; 8 nucleotides match TRBD2. After removal of 1 base from V and 5 bases from J, the junction contained 10 bases not matched to a gene. The CDR3 has 17 amino acids. The DNA of the CDR3 is TGTGCCAGCAGTTTAGGGCTAGCGGGTGTGCCTAACAATGAGCAGTTCTTC. Translated, it gives CASSLGLAGVPNNEQFF.

The chain's CDR3 is CASSPRLAGSEQYF. In DNA, the CDR3 is TGTGCCAGCAGCCCGAGACTAGCGGGCAGTGAACAGTACTTC. The J gene is TRBJ2-7, the V gene TRBV12-3 or TRBV12-4; 10 positions match TRBD2. V dropped 6 bases and J dropped 10; count of bases not matched to a gene: 12. The CDR3 has 14 amino acids.